What follows are 28 T cell receptor beta chains derived from one specimen sequenced in a study of shared T cell receptors in the human thymus. Measured with immunoSEQ multiplex PCR; TCRdb has only the in-frame clones, and not every one. The profile covers hundreds of thousands of clones, with approximately 88% appearing a single time and 0.0095% to 0.011% taken by the ten largest. The data were also submitted as part of a second study, on human thymus T cells.

The material sequenced was thymocytes. The receptors originated from a boy in the first two years of life with a congenital heart defect.

This chain links TRBV15 with TRBJ1-1; tentatively, D is TRBD1 (6 bases). CDR1 and CDR2 from the germline V gene are LNHNV and YYDKDF (reference sequence). This CDR3 spans 15 amino acids. V gave up 1 base and J gave up 4 bases, with 13 bases separating them. The CDR3 region has the DNA TGTGCCACCAGCAGAGCGGGGGGAGGGGGCACTGAAGCTTTCTTT. Translating gives CATSRAGGGGTEAFF.

The CDR3 sequence is CASSLDVGTAWRDTQYF. CDR3 DNA sequence: TGTGCCAGCAGCTTAGATGTAGGGACAGCCTGGAGGGATACGCAGTATTTT. This rearrangement joins TRBV7-6 to TRBJ2-3, with 7 positions matching TRBD1. Losses at the gene ends were 1 base for V and 6 bases for J; bases not matched to a gene: 13. CDR1 is SGHVS and CDR2 is FNYEAQ in the germline V gene. CDR3 length: 17 residues.

The genes are TRBV5-6 and TRBJ1-1, with D possibly matching TRBD1 (6 bases). V dropped 4 bases and J dropped 7 bases, with 14 bases sitting between them. Germline CDR1 is SGHDT and CDR2 is YYEEEE. The CDR3 is 13 residues long. CDR3 sequence reads: CASSKTPRGEAFF. The CDR3 DNA sequence: TGTGCCAGCAGCAAGACCCCCAGGGGTGAAGCTTTCTTT.

This clone has only one observation. The chain joins TRBV2 to TRBJ2-1; possibly TRBD2 for D (5 bases). The germline V gene has CDR1 SNHLY and CDR2 FYNNEI. The CDR3 consists of 13 residues. V was trimmed by 6 bases and J by 4 bases, leaving 10 bases between them. The CDR3 sequence is CASRLASYNEQFF. DNA of the CDR3: TGTGCCAGCAGGCTAGCCTCTTACAATGAGCAGTTCTTC.

This sequence joins TRBV13 and TRBJ2-5; D not certain. The CDR3 length is 15 residues. CDR1 is PRHDT and CDR2 is FYEKMQ in the germline V gene (reference sequence). Trimming took 6 bases from V and 5 from J, leaving 19 bases between them. CDR3 DNA sequence: TGTGCCAGCAGTCCAACTTCGGTAGTAGATGAGACCCAGTACTTC. Translated: CASSPTSVVDETQYF.

The chain is built from TRBV11-3 and TRBJ2-1, with TRBD2 identical over 8 bases. From germline, CDR1 is SGHNT and CDR2 YENEEA. The CDR3 runs to 18 residues. After removal of 6 bases from V and 6 bases from J, the junction contained 19 bases not matched to a gene. CDR3 amino acids: CASSCPGGPIDFGNEQFF. For the CDR3, the DNA is TGTGCCAGCAGTTGTCCGGGAGGGCCGATCGATTTCGGCAATGAGCAGTTCTTC.

The CDR3: CASSYSTGNQPQHF. CDR3 DNA: TGTGCCAGCAGTTACTCGACAGGCAATCAGCCCCAGCATTTT. The chain employs TRBV6-5 and TRBJ1-5; weak D call: TRBD1 (5 bases). V lost 0 bases and J lost 2, with 5 bases in between. The CDR3 spans 14 residues. The germline CDR1 and CDR2 sequences are MNHEY and SVGAGI.

This chain links TRBV25-1 with TRBJ2-1; no firm D call. The CDR3 covers 14 residues. Trimming removed 8 bases from V and 4 bases from J, with 15 bases in between. Germline assignment: CDR1 MGHDK and CDR2 SYGVNS. Here the CDR3 DNA reads TGTGCCAGCGCCCGGAGTTTACGTTACAATGAGCAGTTCTTC. Protein: CASARSLRYNEQFF.

V gene TRBV30 combines with J gene TRBJ2-2, with a possible D match to TRBD1 (5 bases). This CDR3 has 13 residues. CDR1 is GTSNPN and CDR2 is SVGIG in the germline V gene (reference sequence). With 5 bases removed from V and 1 base from J, the gap between germline ends came to 8 bases. The DNA of the CDR3 is TGTGCCTGGTGTAGGGGGAACACCGGGGAGCTGTTTTTT. Residues: CAWCRGNTGELFF.

This clone was seen just once. A read error may account for a junction end that differs from germline. This sequence joins TRBV7-7 and TRBJ2-4, with 7 positions matching TRBD1. The CDR3 length is 13 residues. Germline V gene data show CDR1 as SSHAT and CDR2 as FNYEAQ (reference sequence). The CDR3 DNA sequence: TGTGCTAGCAGCTTAGGGCAGGGGGACATTCAGTACTTC. This gives the protein CASSLGQGDIQYF.

The chain links TRBV19 to TRBJ1-2, with 7 bases fitting TRBD1. Trimming at V came to 3 bases and at J to 5 bases, leaving 6 bases not matched to a gene. Germline CDR1 is LNHDA and CDR2 is SQIVND (reference sequence). The CDR3 is 14 residues long. The CDR3 here is CASSIPPGGYGYTF. CDR3 nucleotides: TGTGCCAGTAGTATCCCCCCAGGGGGATATGGCTACACCTTC.

The CDR3 spells CASSRLAGDLHSYNEQFF. The CDR3 DNA sequence: TGTGCCAGCAGTCGACTAGCGGGAGACTTACACTCCTACAATGAGCAGTTCTTC. The gene calls are TRBV27 and TRBJ2-1; 12 nucleotides agree with TRBD2. Germline CDR1 reads MNHEY; CDR2 reads SMNVEV (reference sequence). This CDR3 is 18 amino acids long. V lost 5 bases to trimming and J lost 0 bases; unmatched junction nucleotides: 8.

The chain links TRBV11-2 to TRBJ2-3, with 11 bases identical to TRBD2. V was clipped by 6 bases and J by 3 bases; unmatched bases: 11. The CDR3 extends over 17 amino acids. Germline V gene data show CDR1 as SGHAT and CDR2 as FQNNGV. The CDR3 is CASRRGGLAGGTDTQYF. CDR3 bases: TGTGCCAGCAGACGGGGGGGCTTAGCGGGAGGGACAGATACGCAGTATTTT.

In this sample, this clone turned up once. The V gene is TRBV14, the J gene TRBJ2-1; a weak D match, TRBD2 (6 bases). V was clipped by 3 bases and J by 8 bases, with 20 bases between them. This CDR3 region has 16 residues. In germline, CDR1 is SGHDN, CDR2 FVKESK. The chain's CDR3 is CASSHRTHREMDEQFF. As DNA, the CDR3 is TGTGCCAGCAGCCACCGGACGCACCGGGAGATGGATGAGCAGTTCTTC.

The rearrangement joins TRBV4-3 to TRBJ2-7, with a weak D call TRBD1 (6 bases). Germline lookup yields CDR1 LGHNA and CDR2 YSLEER. This CDR3 comprises 17 residues. Between the trimmed V and J ends, which lost 0 bases and 1 base, there was a span of 16 bases. CDR3 residues: CASSQEQGGWPSYEQYF. DNA of the CDR3: TGCGCCAGCAGCCAAGAACAGGGCGGGTGGCCTTCCTACGAGCAGTACTTC.

This chain joins TRBV5-1 and TRBJ2-2; 10 bases fit TRBD1. This CDR3 is built from 15 residues. Germline values: CDR1 SGHRS, CDR2 YFSETQ. The trim removed 4 bases at V and 6 bases at J, leaving 6 bases unmatched. The CDR3 DNA reads as TGCGCCAGCAGCCTAGGACAGGGGGGCCCCGGGGAGCTGTTTTTT. Protein product: CASSLGQGGPGELFF.

The chain is built from TRBV7-2 and TRBJ2-3; D possibly corresponds to TRBD2 (6 bases). Germline V gene data show CDR1 as SGHTA and CDR2 as FQGNSA. Trimming removed 3 bases at V and 1 base at J, with 20 bases between. The CDR3 length is 18 residues. CDR3 bases: TGTGCCAGCAGCTTTTTATCCGGCGGGATGAGGGGCACAGATACGCAGTATTTT. Translating gives CASSFLSGGMRGTDTQYF.

The chain recombines TRBV27 with TRBJ1-2, with a tentative D call TRBD1 (6 bases). Deletions cut 3 bases from V and 9 bases from J, with 14 bases between. Germline CDR1 MNHEY, CDR2 SMNVEV (reference sequence). This CDR3 is built from 13 residues. The DNA for the CDR3 is TGTGCCAGCAGTTTTGGTACGGGGGGCCGCTACACCTTC. Protein product: CASSFGTGGRYTF.

The chain joins TRBV27 to TRBJ2-5; 8 bases map to TRBD2. There are 14 residues in the CDR3. Germline V CDR1 and CDR2: MNHEY, SMNVEV (reference sequence). J lost 5 bases, V lost 6 bases, and 8 bases had no gene match. The CDR3 sequence is CASRTTGGVETQYF. CDR3 sequence (DNA): TGTGCCAGCAGGACCACGGGGGGGGTTGAGACCCAGTACTTC.

This clone was counted a single time. The rearrangement links TRBV6-5 to TRBJ2-3; D ambiguous. Germline V gene data show CDR1 as MNHEY and CDR2 as SVGAGI. V was shortened by 2 bases and J by 0 bases, with 6 bases between the two germline ends. The CDR3 consists of 14 residues. The CDR3 protein is CASSYLRSTDTQYF. The CDR3 DNA sequence: TGTGCCAGCAGTTACCTCAGGAGCACAGATACGCAGTATTTT.

V and J are TRBV30 and TRBJ2-1, with TRBD2 matching 9 bases. In germline, CDR1 is GTSNPN, CDR2 SVGIG (reference sequence). CDR3 size: 19 residues. V lost 0 bases, J lost 2 bases, and 14 bases stayed unmatched. CDR3: CAWSVSIRSAGGPYNEQFF. In DNA, the CDR3 is TGTGCCTGGAGTGTGAGTATTCGTTCAGCGGGAGGCCCCTACAATGAGCAGTTCTTC.

This chain uses TRBV5-6 with TRBJ1-2; D is uncertain. Germline CDR1 SGHDT, CDR2 YYEEEE. The CDR3 sequence is 14 residues long. With 4 bases removed from V and 4 bases from J, the gap between germline ends came to 14 bases. The CDR3: CASSEQPSGYGYTF. The CDR3 region has the DNA TGTGCCAGCAGCGAACAGCCTTCTGGCTATGGCTACACCTTC.

The CDR3 nucleotides read TGCAGTGCTAGAGGTTCCGGGACCCAGTACTTC. This gives the protein CSARGSGTQYF. The chain uses TRBV20-1 and TRBJ2-5; D gene unclear. CDR1 DFQATT and CDR2 SNEGSKA come from the germline V gene (reference sequence). The V gene lost 1 base and the J gene lost 7 bases, with 7 bases spanning the gap. The CDR3 is 11 amino acids.

Concerning this clone: At one end, the junction sequence differs from germline, possibly due to a read error. The rearrangement joins TRBV7-7 to TRBJ2-1; 7 nucleotides line up with TRBD1. Germline CDR1 is SSHAT and CDR2 is FNYEAQ (reference sequence). The CDR3 extends over 15 amino acids. In nucleotides, the CDR3 is TGTGCTAGCAGCCCCTTGACAGGGCTGGTCCATGAGCAGTTCTTC. This sequence encodes CASSPLTGLVHEQFF.

The genes are TRBV2 and TRBJ2-4; weak D call: TRBD2 (6 bases). There are 17 residues in the CDR3. V lost 6 bases and J lost 3, with 21 bases in between. CDR1 and CDR2 (germline): SNHLY, FYNNEI. This CDR3 reads CASSAGRSPPIKNIQYF. DNA for the CDR3: TGTGCCAGCAGCGCCGGGAGATCTCCTCCTATCAAAAACATTCAGTACTTC.

The V and J genes are TRBV13 and TRBJ2-1, with a tentative D call TRBD1 (5 bases). From germline, CDR1 is PRHDT and CDR2 FYEKMQ (reference sequence). With 5 bases removed from V and 4 bases from J, the gap between germline ends came to 15 bases. The CDR3 loop spans 15 amino acids. The chain's CDR3 is CASSDQTQGYNEQFF. CDR3 DNA: TGTGCCAGCAGCGACCAGACCCAGGGTTACAATGAGCAGTTCTTC.

This sequence joins TRBV25-1 and TRBJ2-1; 7 bases are a match to TRBD2. CDR3 size: 16 residues. V was pared by 4 bases and J by 3 bases, with 9 bases of the junction left unmatched. Germline lookup yields CDR1 MGHDK and CDR2 SYGVNS. CDR3 coding DNA: TGTGCCAGCAGTGGAGGAGTGTGGACTAGCTACAATGAGCAGTTCTTC. It translates to CASSGGVWTSYNEQFF. Full variable domain (missing parts from reference TRBV25-1 and TRBJ2-1): EADIYQTPRYLVIGTGKKITLECSQTMGHDKMYWYQQDPGMELHLIHYSYGVNSTEKGDLSSESTVSRIRTEHFPLTLESARPSHTSQYLCASSGGVWTSYNEQFFGPGTRLTVL.

V is TRBV29-1 and J is TRBJ2-1, with D hard to call. Germline assignment: CDR1 SQVTM and CDR2 ANQGSEA. This CDR3 region has 15 residues. With 0 bases removed from V and 7 bases from J, the gap between germline ends came to 16 bases. As DNA, the CDR3 is TGCAGCGTTGAAGATCGCGAGCGACTGGGTAATGAGCAGTTCTTC. The encoded protein is CSVEDRERLGNEQFF.